A selection of T cell receptor beta chains follows, all from one sample in a study of blood T cells in healthy people across ages. Using its own MiXCR run on the 5' RACE reads, TCRdb lists one record per CDR3 protein. Altogether some 1.4 million distinct CDR3 sequences are present, around two fifths being singletons, with the ten largest covering around 8%. Sequencing was carried out using blood. The source of these receptors is a woman aged 18-35 years in good health. Each CDR3 is given with its conserved first and last residue. The D gene is left open where the match is weak. Where a row states a size, it is once, few, many or the class of an expanded clone; other rows omit it.

J: TRBJ1-1; V: TRBV3-1; size: -; D: TRBD1; DNA: TGTGCCAGCAGCCAGGACAGGGCATTTCTTTCTGAAGCTTTCTTT; CDR3: CASSQDRAFLSEAFF
J: TRBJ2-7; V: TRBV4-1; size: few; D: -; DNA: TGCGCCAGCAGGCGGACGGGAGCGGACTACGAGCAGTACTTC; CDR3: CASRRTGADYEQYF
J: TRBJ2-3; V: TRBV6-5; size: -; D: -; DNA: TGTGCCAGCCCTCTCCCTGGCACGCAGTATTTT; CDR3: CASPLPGTQYF
J: TRBJ2-7; V: TRBV9; size: -; D: -; DNA: TGTGCCAGCAGCCCCGGGAGTTCGAGCGAGCAGTACTTC; CDR3: CASSPGSSSEQYF
J: TRBJ2-7; V: TRBV18; size: many; D: -; DNA: TGTGCCAGCTCACCAGGGGTTCAGTACGAGCAGTACTTC; CDR3: CASSPGVQYEQYF
J: TRBJ2-4; V: TRBV6-6; size: -; D: -; DNA: TGTGCCAGCAGTTACGTCCGGGGTCGTTTTAATGAGCAGTACTTC; CDR3: CASSYVRGRFNEQYF
J: TRBJ1-2; V: TRBV20-1; size: -; D: -; DNA: TGCAGTGCTAGTGACCAGGGTTCCTGGTATGGCTACACCTTC; CDR3: CSASDQGSWYGYTF
J: TRBJ2-1; V: TRBV9; size: few; D: TRBD2; DNA: TGTGCCAGCAGCCCATCCCCCGGGACTAGCGGGAATGAGCAGTTCTTC; CDR3: CASSPSPGTSGNEQFF
J: TRBJ2-1; V: TRBV2; size: -; D: -; DNA: TGTGCCAGCAGTCCCGACAGGGAGGGCAATGAGCAGTTCTTC; CDR3: CASSPDREGNEQFF
J: TRBJ1-1; V: TRBV11-1; size: -; D: -; DNA: TGTGCCAGCAGCCCGAATAACGGGAACACTGAAGCTTTCTTT; CDR3: CASSPNNGNTEAFF
J: TRBJ2-3; V: TRBV5-6; size: -; D: -; DNA: TGTGCCAGCAGCGCAGTTAGAAAAGTGGTCGCAGATACGCAGTATTTT; CDR3: CASSAVRKVVADTQYF
J: TRBJ1-2; V: TRBV20-1; size: -; D: -; DNA: TGCAGTGCTAGAACGGGGGATCAGGTCTATGGCTACACCTTC; CDR3: CSARTGDQVYGYTF
J: TRBJ2-1; V: TRBV5-1; size: many; D: TRBD1; DNA: TGCGCCAGCAGCTTCGGGACAGGGGGCTACAATGAGCAGTTCTTC; CDR3: CASSFGTGGYNEQFF
J: TRBJ2-7; V: TRBV30; size: -; D: -; DNA: TGTGCCTGGAGGGGACAAAGCTCCTACGAGCAGTACTTC; CDR3: CAWRGQSSYEQYF
J: TRBJ1-4; V: TRBV27; size: -; D: TRBD1; DNA: TGTGCCAGCGGACAGGTACTTAATGAAAAACTGTTTTTT; CDR3: CASGQVLNEKLFF
J: TRBJ2-3; V: TRBV4-1; size: -; D: TRBD2; DNA: TGCGCCAGCAGCCATGGCCGAGCGGGGGTAGATACGCAGTATTTT; CDR3: CASSHGRAGVDTQYF
J: TRBJ2-1; V: TRBV7-3; size: -; D: -; DNA: TGTGCCAGCAGCGGTCCAGGGACCCTCGCCAATGAGCAGTTCTTC; CDR3: CASSGPGTLANEQFF
J: TRBJ2-3; V: TRBV5-1; size: -; D: TRBD2; DNA: TGCGCCAGCAGCTTGGAGGCTAGCGGGGGCCCAGATACGCAGTATTTT; CDR3: CASSLEASGGPDTQYF
J: TRBJ2-6; V: TRBV9; size: -; D: -; DNA: TGTGCCAGCAGCGTAACGCAGAGCTCTGGGGCCAACGTCCTGACTTTC; CDR3: CASSVTQSSGANVLTF
J: TRBJ2-3; V: TRBV7-9; size: -; D: -; DNA: TGTGCCAGCAGCCCGACGTGGGAGCAGGGGTTAACAGATACGCAGTATTTT; CDR3: CASSPTWEQGLTDTQYF
J: TRBJ2-1; V: TRBV10-3; size: -; D: -; DNA: TGTGCCATCAGGGTGGCGGATGAGCAGTTCTTC; CDR3: CAIRVADEQFF
J: TRBJ2-5; V: TRBV27; size: -; D: TRBD2; DNA: TGTGCCAGCAACTCATTAGCGGGATTACAAGAGACCCAGTACTTC; CDR3: CASNSLAGLQETQYF
J: TRBJ2-7; V: TRBV2; size: -; D: -; DNA: TGTGCCAGCAGCCCTGGACCTGACTACGAGCAGTACTTC; CDR3: CASSPGPDYEQYF
J: TRBJ1-5; V: TRBV20-1; size: -; D: TRBD1; DNA: TGCAGTGCTAGAGCAACAGGGGGCGGTAATCAGCCCCAGCATTTT; CDR3: CSARATGGGNQPQHF
J: TRBJ2-5; V: TRBV6-5; size: -; D: TRBD2; DNA: TGTGCCAGCAGTTACCCCGGGACTAGCGCCTTAGAAGAGACCCAGTACTTC; CDR3: CASSYPGTSALEETQYF
J: TRBJ2-2; V: TRBV6-6; size: -; D: TRBD1; DNA: TGTGCCAGCAGTTCCGGGACAGGGGTCACCGGGGAGCTGTTTTTT; CDR3: CASSSGTGVTGELFF
J: TRBJ2-7; V: TRBV6-1; size: -; D: -; DNA: TGTGCCAGCACGTGGATGTGGGGGAACGAGCAGTACTTC; CDR3: CASTWMWGNEQYF
J: TRBJ2-1; V: TRBV6-1; size: once; D: TRBD2; DNA: TGTGCCAGCAGTGGACTAGCGGCAACTACCTACAATGAGCAGTTCTTC; CDR3: CASSGLAATTYNEQFF
J: TRBJ2-4; V: TRBV27; size: -; D: -; DNA: TGTGCCAGCAGTTCCCAATCATTACCGGGTCGAAACATTCAGTACTTC; CDR3: CASSSQSLPGRNIQYF
J: TRBJ2-5; V: TRBV10-3; size: -; D: -; DNA: TGTGCCATCAGTGATGGGGGTCTTAAAGAGACCCAGTACTTC; CDR3: CAISDGGLKETQYF
J: TRBJ2-7; V: TRBV20-1; size: few; D: TRBD2; DNA: TGCAGTGCTCAAACTAGCGGGAGTATCCACGAGCAGTACTTC; CDR3: CSAQTSGSIHEQYF
J: TRBJ2-7; V: TRBV29-1; size: -; D: -; DNA: TGCAGCGTTGAGGGCCGGGCCCTACACGAGCAGTACTTC; CDR3: CSVEGRALHEQYF
J: TRBJ2-1; V: TRBV18; size: few; D: TRBD1; DNA: TGTGCCAGCTCACCACCGAATGACAGGGGAGATGAGCAGTTCTTC; CDR3: CASSPPNDRGDEQFF
J: TRBJ2-5; V: TRBV2; size: -; D: TRBD2; DNA: TGTGCCAGCAGGGGTAAAGGACTAGCTGCGGAGACCCAGTACTTC; CDR3: CASRGKGLAAETQYF
J: TRBJ2-7; V: TRBV7-9; size: -; D: TRBD2; DNA: TGTGCCAGCTCAGGGACTAGCGGGAGTATCTACAATGAGCAGTACTTC; CDR3: CASSGTSGSIYNEQYF
J: TRBJ1-4; V: TRBV6-4; size: -; D: -; DNA: TGTGCCAGCAGTGAAGGCGGGCGAGACGAAAAACTGTTTTTT; CDR3: CASSEGGRDEKLFF
J: TRBJ1-4; V: TRBV10-3; size: -; D: -; DNA: TGTGCCATCAGTGAGTACAGTGCAACTAATGAAAAACTGTTTTTT; CDR3: CAISEYSATNEKLFF
J: TRBJ2-1; V: TRBV6-8; size: -; D: -; DNA: TGTGCCCGTTCGGGGGACACACACTTTAATGAGCAGTTCTTC; CDR3: CARSGDTHFNEQFF
J: TRBJ1-2; V: TRBV4-1; size: -; D: -; DNA: TGCGCCAGCAGCCCGCCGGGGGGCGTTGGCTACACCTTC; CDR3: CASSPPGGVGYTF
J: TRBJ1-6; V: TRBV11-2; size: -; D: TRBD1; DNA: TGTGCCAGCAACTCGAATTGGGACAGCCGTTCCTATAATTCACCCCTCCACTTT; CDR3: CASNSNWDSRSYNSPLHF
J: TRBJ2-3; V: TRBV5-1; size: -; D: TRBD1; DNA: TGCGCCAGCAGTACGGGACAGGGGGATACGCAGTATTTT; CDR3: CASSTGQGDTQYF
J: TRBJ2-1; V: TRBV6-1; size: few; D: -; DNA: TGTGCCACCCTAGACGGGACAAAACAAGAAAATGAGCAGTTCTTC; CDR3: CATLDGTKQENEQFF
J: TRBJ2-3; V: TRBV7-2; size: few; D: TRBD2; DNA: TGTGCCAGCACCGGACTAGCGGGGGGTAGTGATACGCAGTATTTT; CDR3: CASTGLAGGSDTQYF
J: TRBJ1-2; V: TRBV10-3; size: -; D: -; DNA: TGTGCCAGCGGCCCGGACAGCGACTATGGCTACACCTTC; CDR3: CASGPDSDYGYTF
J: TRBJ2-7; V: TRBV6-5; size: few; D: -; DNA: TGTGCCAGCAGTCCTGGGGACGGGCCCTACGAGCAGTACTTC; CDR3: CASSPGDGPYEQYF
J: TRBJ1-2; V: TRBV20-1; size: few; D: -; DNA: TGCAGTGCTAGAGCGCAATCCACCAGGGAAGGAGGCTACACCTTC; CDR3: CSARAQSTREGGYTF
J: TRBJ2-1; V: TRBV7-3; size: few; D: -; DNA: TGTGCCAGCAGCTTGCAGGTCGGGGATTACAATGAGCAGTTCTTC; CDR3: CASSLQVGDYNEQFF
J: TRBJ1-1; V: TRBV11-2; size: -; D: TRBD1; DNA: TGTGCCAGCAGCTCCCCGAGGACAGGGGAAGCTTTCTTT; CDR3: CASSSPRTGEAFF
J: TRBJ2-7; V: TRBV7-8; size: few; D: -; DNA: TGTGCCAGCTTTGGACGGGGTGCCTACGAGCAGTACTTC; CDR3: CASFGRGAYEQYF
J: TRBJ2-7; V: TRBV15; size: -; D: -; DNA: TGTGCCACCAGCAGGTCAGGGGGGGGCTACGAGCAGTACTTC; CDR3: CATSRSGGGYEQYF
J: TRBJ2-1; V: TRBV9; size: -; D: TRBD1; DNA: TGTGCCAGCAGCGTAGGGACAGGGCTATACAATGAGCAGTTCTTC; CDR3: CASSVGTGLYNEQFF
J: TRBJ2-7; V: TRBV21-1; size: -; D: -; DNA: TGTGCCAGCAGCGATGGGCTAGCGGGAGAAGGGCCCTACGAGCAGTACTTC; CDR3: CASSDGLAGEGPYEQYF
J: TRBJ1-2; V: TRBV25-1; size: -; D: -; DNA: TGTGCCAGCAGTGGGATGCTCTCGGGGGCCTATGGCTACACCTTC; CDR3: CASSGMLSGAYGYTF
J: TRBJ1-1; V: TRBV4-1; size: -; D: -; DNA: TGCGCCAGCAGGCTGGGGGCCGGTTCGAACACTGAAGCTTTCTTT; CDR3: CASRLGAGSNTEAFF
J: TRBJ2-5; V: TRBV5-1; size: -; D: -; DNA: TGCGCCAGCCTTGCTAGAACAGGGACTTTGGTGGAGACCCAGTACTTC; CDR3: CASLARTGTLVETQYF